The rows below give T cell receptor beta chains drawn from one sample of a study of T cell changes during pregnancy in multiple sclerosis. Assay used: immunoSEQ multiplex PCR; TCRdb lists only in-frame clones, some missing. The sample contains 90,000 to 95,000 clones, around 90% of which appear only once. Sequenced here: peripheral blood, sampled before pregnancy. The receptor source for this set is a female donor with multiple sclerosis, enrolled in a pregnancy study. The CDR3 runs from the conserved cysteine through the conserved F or W. A D gene is named only where the DNA matches it firmly. Not all rows give a size; the values are once, few, many and, for expanded clones, a class.

>TRBJ1-2|TRBD1|once|TRBV9
CASSAGTGNGYTF
TGTGCCAGCAGCGCCGGGACAGGGAATGGCTACACCTTC
>TRBJ1-6|-|-|TRBV4-3
CASSQDSGDSPLHF
TGCGCCAGCAGCCAAGATTCCGGGGATTCACCCCTCCACTTT
>TRBJ2-7|-|-|TRBV28
CASSLGRALYEQYF
TGTGCCAGCAGTTTAGGGCGGGCCTTATACGAGCAGTACTTC
>TRBJ2-3|-|-|TRBV7-9
CASSLWPPPDTQYF
TGTGCCAGCAGCCTTTGGCCGCCGCCAGATACGCAGTATTTT
>TRBJ1-2|-|-|TRBV7-6
CASSLGGDGYTF
TGTGCCAGCAGCTTAGGGGGAGATGGCTACACCTTC
>TRBJ1-5|-|-|TRBV18
CASSPEKGGHQPQHF
TGTGCCAGCTCACCGGAGAAGGGGGGGCATCAGCCCCAGCATTTT
>TRBJ2-1|TRBD1|-|TRBV2
CASSPGQAYYNEQFF
TGTGCCAGCAGTCCCGGACAGGCGTACTACAATGAGCAGTTCTTC
>TRBJ1-1|-|-|TRBV7-8
CASSLVTGNTEAFF
TGTGCCAGCAGCTTAGTTACAGGGAACACTGAAGCTTTCTTT
>TRBJ1-2|TRBD1|-|TRBV7-6
CASSETGQANYGYTF
TGTGCCAGCAGTGAAACGGGACAGGCCAACTATGGCTACACCTTC
>TRBJ1-5|-|-|TRBV15
CATSRDPVPNQPQHF
TGTGCCACCAGCCGAGACCCCGTTCCCAATCAGCCCCAGCATTTT
>TRBJ1-1|-|-|TRBV19
CASSPGVGTEAFF
TGTGCCAGTAGTCCGGGGGTGGGGACTGAAGCTTTCTTT
>TRBJ1-1|-|-|TRBV28
CASGGTTEAFF
TGTGCCAGCGGCGGCACCACTGAAGCTTTCTTT
>TRBJ1-3|TRBD1|-|TRBV18
CASSLDRAGNTIYF
TGTGCCAGCTCTCTCGACAGGGCTGGAAACACCATATATTTT
>TRBJ1-1|-|-|TRBV6-5
CASSTGLRTEAFF
TGTGCCAGCAGCACAGGGCTGAGGACTGAAGCTTTCTTT
>TRBJ2-5|TRBD2|-|TRBV30
CAWSVHSGGRETQYF
TGTGCCTGGAGTGTACATAGCGGGGGCCGGGAGACCCAGTACTTC
>TRBJ2-7|-|-|TRBV5-4
CASSPGTLTYEQYF
TGTGCCAGCAGCCCCGGGACTCTAACCTACGAGCAGTACTTC
>TRBJ1-1|-|-|TRBV5-1
CASSFLQGPTEAFF
TGCGCCAGCAGCTTCCTACAGGGCCCCACTGAAGCTTTCTTT
>TRBJ2-7|TRBD1|-|TRBV7-9
CASSGTGGHEQYF
TGTGCCAGCAGCGGGACAGGGGGACACGAGCAGTACTTC
>TRBJ2-1|TRBD2|-|TRBV19
CASSILEKGPFTSDVFPVNEQFF
TGTGCCAGTAGTATTCTAGAGAAGGGGCCGTTTACTAGCGATGTATTTCCCGTCAATGAGCAGTTCTTC
>TRBJ1-1|-|-|TRBV7-8
CASSLDSGDTEAFF
TGTGCCAGCAGCCTTGATTCAGGGGACACTGAAGCTTTCTTT
>TRBJ1-6|TRBD1|-|TRBV7-2
CASSPRGRLGNSPLHF
TGTGCCAGCAGCCCCAGGGGGCGCTTGGGGAATTCACCCCTCCACTTT
>TRBJ1-5|-|-|TRBV18
CASSPVGGIGQPQHF
TGTGCCAGCTCACCTGTTGGCGGGATAGGTCAGCCCCAGCATTTT
>TRBJ1-2|TRBD1|-|TRBV2
CASSLDRTGNGYTF
TGTGCCAGCAGTCTCGACCGGACAGGGAACGGCTACACCTTC
>TRBJ2-7|TRBD1|-|TRBV11-2
CASRGTGRGEQYF
TGTGCCAGCAGAGGGACAGGGAGGGGCGAGCAGTACTTC
>TRBJ2-6|-|-|TRBV18
CASSPQQGHGSGANVLTF
TGTGCCAGCTCACCCCAACAGGGCCACGGCTCTGGGGCCAACGTCCTGACTTTC
>TRBJ2-1|-|-|TRBV5-1
CASSLRQGSSYNEQFF
TGCGCCAGCAGCTTGCGGCAGGGAAGCTCCTACAATGAGCAGTTCTTC
>TRBJ1-5|TRBD1|-|TRBV2
CASSQQGVGNQPQHF
TGTGCCAGCAGTCAACAGGGGGTTGGCAATCAGCCCCAGCATTTT
>TRBJ1-2|-|-|TRBV18
CASSPGQGNGYTF
TGTGCCAGCTCACCAGGGCAGGGAAATGGCTACACCTTC
>TRBJ2-7|TRBD1|-|TRBV4-1
CASSQESRRGLYYEQYF
TGCGCCAGCAGCCAAGAATCCCGAAGGGGGCTTTACTACGAGCAGTACTTC
>TRBJ1-6|-|-|TRBV11-1
CASSLARGTEIAPLHF
TGTGCCAGCAGCTTAGCCCGGGGGACCGAAATAGCACCCCTCCACTTT
>TRBJ1-1|TRBD1|-|TRBV7-9
CASSPVDRGMNTEAFF
TGTGCCAGCAGCCCGGTAGACAGGGGGATGAACACTGAAGCTTTCTTT
>TRBJ2-5|TRBD2|-|TRBV7-6
CASSLAGLAGGSAQYF
TGTGCCAGCAGCTTAGCGGGACTAGCGGGAGGGAGTGCCCAGTACTTC
>TRBJ1-2|-|-|TRBV6-5
CASSSAAGYGYTF
TGTGCCAGCAGCTCCGCTGCCGGCTATGGCTACACCTTC
>TRBJ2-1|TRBD1|-|TRBV29-1
CSGTGTGVDYDEQFF
TGCAGCGGAACCGGGACAGGGGTTGATTATGATGAGCAGTTCTTC
>TRBJ1-1|TRBD1|once|TRBV7-9
CASSPAAGTGDTEAFF
TGTGCCAGCAGCCCAGCGGCCGGGACAGGGGATACTGAAGCTTTCTTT
>TRBJ2-7|-|-|TRBV15
CATSRDKTYEQYF
TGTGCCACCAGCAGGGACAAAACCTACGAGCAGTACTTC
>TRBJ2-2|-|-|TRBV6-5
CASSHSRGEGGELFF
TGTGCCAGCAGCCACTCCCGGGGAGAGGGCGGGGAGCTGTTTTTT
>TRBJ1-2|TRBD1|-|TRBV19
CASSRDRVGGYTF
TGTGCCAGTAGTAGGGACAGGGTCGGCGGCTACACCTTC
>TRBJ2-1|-|once|TRBV2
CATPPTYNEQFF
TGTGCCACCCCCCCAACCTACAATGAGCAGTTCTTC
>TRBJ1-2|TRBD1|-|TRBV25-1
CASSGTGGNGYTF
TGTGCCAGCAGTGGGACAGGGGGGAATGGCTACACCTTC